The 18 T cell receptor beta chains in this list originate from one sample, sequenced in a study of post-analysis software for immune sequencing data. Findings and limits, study-wide: Among several TRBV segments more frequent in patients than controls were TRBV5-6, TRBV5-1 and TRBV20-1.

Presence of unique molecular identifiers characterized the TCR beta cDNA libraries. TCRdb reprocessed the PCR reads with MiXCR, giving one entry per CDR3 protein. The sample holds 380,000 or so distinct CDR3 sequences; less than 40% are singletons and the top ten take under 15%. For these TCRs, the target antigens are not known. Sequenced sample: blood. These receptors came from a girl between 5 and 17 years old with multiple sclerosis.

This clonotype was detected only a few times. The chain uses TRBV4-3 and TRBJ2-7; TRBD1 matches 9 bases. Germline V gene data show CDR1 as LGHNA and CDR2 as YSLEER. CDR3 length: 15 residues. V gave up 0 bases and J gave up 5 bases; unmatched junction bases: 5. The CDR3, as DNA: TGCGCCAGCAGCCAAGAGGACAGGGGTAGCCACGAGCAGTACTTC. This translates into CASSQEDRGSHEQYF.

In nucleotides, the CDR3 is TGCAGTGCTAGATCACCGACAAGCAATCAGCCCCAGCATTTT. As protein: CSARSPTSNQPQHF. This chain links TRBV20-1 with TRBJ1-5, with D unclear. Per the germline V gene, CDR1 is DFQATT and CDR2 is SNEGSKA (reference sequence). V lost 2 bases and J lost 1, with 9 bases in between. The CDR3 loop spans 14 amino acids.

The chain combines TRBV20-1 with TRBJ2-1; 10 nucleotides match TRBD2. Germline V gives CDR1 DFQATT, CDR2 SNEGSKA (reference sequence). CDR3 length: 13 residues. This CDR3 reads CRTTSGSYNEQFF. As DNA, the CDR3 is TGCAGGACGACTAGCGGGTCCTACAATGAGCAGTTCTTC.

The chain combines TRBV25-1 with TRBJ1-2; 8 bases are shared with TRBD1. Germline assignment: CDR1 MGHDK and CDR2 SYGVNS. With 8 bases clipped from V and 6 bases from J, the junction kept 8 bases outside the gene matches. CDR3 length: 13 residues. CDR3 amino acids: CASGGQGGDGYTF. DNA of the CDR3: TGTGCCAGCGGAGGACAGGGTGGCGATGGCTACACCTTC.

In its sample, this clonotype was seen many times. The genes are TRBV11-2 and TRBJ2-1, with 16 bases lining up with TRBD2. The CDR3 spans 18 residues. Germline CDR1 is SGHAT and CDR2 is FQNNGV. Losses at the gene ends were 5 bases for V and 2 bases for J; bases not matched to a gene: 6. The CDR3 nucleotides read TGTGCCAGCAGCCCCGGGACTAGCGGGGGGGCCGCCTACAATGAGCAGTTCTTC. Its protein product is CASSPGTSGGAAYNEQFF.

The chain employs TRBV7-2 and TRBJ2-5; a possible D gene is TRBD1 (5 bases). This CDR3 region has 14 residues. CDR1 is SGHTA and CDR2 is FQGNSA in the germline V gene. V lost 5 bases to trimming and J lost 1 base, with 11 bases between them. The chain's CDR3 is CASSRRVGQETQYF. The CDR3 nucleotides are TGTGCCAGCAGCCGCAGGGTCGGCCAAGAGACCCAGTACTTC.

This chain connects TRBV6-2 or TRBV6-3 to TRBJ2-4, with D perhaps assigned TRBD1 or TRBD2 (5 bases each). The CDR3 spans 14 residues. V was cut by 7 bases and J by 1 base, with 11 bases left in between. Germline lookup yields CDR1 MNHEY and CDR2 SVGEGT. This chain's CDR3 is CASKYWGAKNIQYF. As DNA, the CDR3 is TGTGCCAGCAAATACTGGGGGGCCAAAAACATTCAGTACTTC.

This clonotype was seen more than once but under ten times. This chain joins TRBV12-3 or TRBV12-4 and TRBJ1-2, with no clear D. The CDR3 totals 12 residues. V lost 3 bases and J lost 3, with 5 bases in between. The CDR3 sequence is CASSLVDYGYTF. CDR3 bases: TGTGCCAGCAGTTTGGTTGACTATGGCTACACCTTC.

The rearrangement uses TRBV7-2 and TRBJ2-5; 8 nucleotides line up with TRBD2. The J call may not be correct, given that the DNA end is closer to TRBJ2-7. The CDR3 is made up of 14 amino acids. The germline V gene encodes CDR1 SGHTA and CDR2 FQGNSA. CDR3 sequence: CASSPVSGGNEQYF. CDR3 sequence (DNA): TGTGCCAGCAGCCCGGTCAGCGGGGGTAACGAGCAGTACTTC.

In its sample, this clonotype was seen a few times. The chain joins TRBV6-5 to TRBJ1-2, with 10 bases that match TRBD1. Trimming took 6 bases from V and 2 from J; bases not matched to a gene: 6. The germline CDR1 and CDR2 sequences are MNHEY and SVGAGI. The CDR3 is 15 residues long. Here the CDR3 reads CASSRRDRGNYGYTF. In DNA form, the CDR3 reads TGTGCCAGCAGCCGCCGGGACAGGGGAAACTATGGCTACACCTTC.

The rearrangement uses TRBV12-3 or TRBV12-4 and TRBJ2-1; D is possibly TRBD2 (6 bases). This CDR3 is built from 11 residues. Between the trimmed V and J ends, which lost 3 bases and 15 bases, there was a span of 12 bases. The CDR3 is CASSLGEVRFF. CDR3 DNA sequence: TGTGCCAGCAGTTTGGGGGAGGTACGGTTCTTC.

The V call is TRBV12-3 or TRBV12-4, the J call TRBJ2-2; TRBD1 aligns across 8 bases. The V gene end was trimmed by 5 bases and the J gene end by 4 bases; junction bases not matched to a gene: 15. The CDR3 runs 18 residues. In nucleotides, the CDR3 is TGTGCCAGCAGTACCCATCACAGGGGGGTTGGTGGCACCGGGGAGCTGTTTTTT. It is translated as CASSTHHRGVGGTGELFF.

The chain uses TRBV18 and TRBJ1-2; a weak D match, TRBD1 (6 bases). The CDR3 is 15 residues long. Germline loops: CDR1 KGHSH, CDR2 LQKENI. The V end lost 6 bases, the J end lost 8 bases, and 22 bases lay between the germline ends. The CDR3 spells CASSLGGAYVKGYTF. CDR3 in DNA: TGTGCCAGCTCCCTAGGGGGAGCCTACGTAAAGGGCTACACCTTC.

The V gene is TRBV14, the J gene TRBJ2-5, with D possibly TRBD1 on 6 matching bases. Germline-derived CDR1 and CDR2 are SGHDN and FVKESK. V was cut by 5 bases and J by 6 bases, with 19 bases left in between. This CDR3 is 15 amino acids long. The CDR3 coding sequence is TGTGCCAGCAGCTCCCTGGGGGCAGGGCTGAAGACCCAGTACTTC. Its protein product is CASSSLGAGLKTQYF. Using reference TRBV14 and TRBJ2-5 for the parts outside the CDR3, the full variable domain is EAGVTQFPSHSVIEKGQTVTLRCDPISGHDNLYWYRRVMGKEIKFLLHFVKESKQDESGMPNNRFLAERTGGTYSTLKVQPAELEDSGVYFCASSSLGAGLKTQYFGPGTRLLVL.

The chain links TRBV2 to TRBJ2-5; 9 nucleotides match TRBD1. Germline values: CDR1 SNHLY, CDR2 FYNNEI. The CDR3 contains 14 residues. V lost 6 bases, J lost 4 bases, and 6 bases stayed unmatched. The CDR3 spells CASRLGQGSETQYF. Written as DNA, the CDR3 is TGTGCCAGCAGACTTGGACAGGGGTCAGAGACCCAGTACTTC. Using reference TRBV2 and TRBJ2-5 for the parts outside the CDR3, the full variable domain is EPEVTQTPSHQVTQMGQEVILRCVPISNHLYFYWYRQILGQKVEFLVSFYNNEISEKSEIFDDQFSVERPDGSNFTLKIRSTKLEDSAMYFCASRLGQGSETQYFGPGTRLLVL.

This CDR3 reads CASSDYARGLGQTTQYF. CDR3 DNA: TGTGCCAGCAGCGACTATGCCCGGGGCCTTGGTCAAACGACCCAGTACTTC. V is TRBV7-8 and J is TRBJ2-5; D may be TRBD1 or TRBD2 (5 bases each). CDR1 is SGHVS, CDR2 FQNEAQ, per germline. Trimming left V 5 bases short and J 7 bases short, with 26 bases between. This CDR3 has 17 residues. Variable domain in full (rest from reference TRBV7-8 and TRBJ2-5): GAGVSQSPRYKVAKRGQDVALRCDPISGHVSLFWYQQALGQGPEFLTYFQNEAQLDKSGLPSDRFFAERPEGSVSTLKIQRTQQEDSAVYLCASSDYARGLGQTTQYFGPGTRLLVL.

This clonotype was picked up a small number of times. J is TRBJ2-1 and V is TRBV29-1; 10 positions match TRBD1. This CDR3 comprises 14 residues. Germline-derived CDR1 and CDR2 are SQVTM and ANQGSEA. With V trimmed by 7 bases and J by 5 bases, 8 bases remained unmatched. The CDR3 sequence: CSAEGQGNHNEQFF. CDR3 DNA sequence: TGCAGCGCCGAGGGACAGGGGAATCACAATGAGCAGTTCTTC.

The chain carries TRBV7-2 and TRBJ2-1; D remains unclear. Between the trimmed V and J ends, which lost 1 base and 0 bases, there was a span of 10 bases. This CDR3 has 16 amino acids. Germline V lookup: CDR1 SGHTA, CDR2 FQGNSA. The CDR3 DNA reads as TGTGCCAGCAGCTTAGGGGTATCCAGCTCCTACAATGAGCAGTTCTTC. It encodes CASSLGVSSSYNEQFF.